Included here is one TCR beta chain sequence, with context. By sample share, this clonotype is hyperexpanded (1% or more). This clone's antigen is unknown. No base quality values were provided; no much bigger clone lies one nucleotide off. At the junction V is shortened by 5 bases and J by 8 bases; bases outside the gene matches: 4. In the germline V gene (reference sequence), CDR1 corresponds to MNHEY and CDR2 to SMNVEV. From the cysteine through the phenylalanine, the CDR3 covers 14 amino acids. The retained sequence is limited to the CDR3, 42 bases, with the frame set at the first base. These reads were obtained on an Illumina MiSeq. TCRdb ran its own pipeline on the public reads, namely fastp trimming at Q25 and MiXCR clone calling, and kept in-frame beta chains. For every CDR3 protein sequence, its rows merge into one entry that carries the most common genes and DNA. For this sample the table gives under 1,500 distinct CDR3 sequences, of which about 11% were detected only once. The top ten clones comprise approximately 8.2% of the sample.

This sample is drawn from a study of liver allograft versus peripheral blood T cells (dated by TCRdb to the early 2020s). Context from the whole study: The study compared T cell receptor repertoires found within transplanted livers against repertoires in the peripheral blood of liver transplant recipients. On the study overall, not on this receptor specifically: According to the report, the T cell receptor repertoires detected in peripheral blood were different from the repertoires found inside liver allografts.

Here the chain combines TRBV27 and TRBJ1-6, with TRBD1 matching 9 junction bases. This clonotype was obtained from a human patient who had a liver transplant. Following a transplant, a fraction of the T cells may be traceable to the graft donor. The bases read TGTGCCAGCAGTGCGGACAGGGGCTATTCACCCCTCCACTTT. Its product reads: CASSADRGYSPLHF.